This T cell receptor (beta chain) was documented in a study of identical twins. CDR3 length equals 15 residues. Trimming shortened V by 8 bases and J by 3 bases, and 19 bases separated the two germline ends. Germline CDR1 MNHNS, CDR2 SASEGT. Each CDR3 protein gets one entry after TCRdb re-called the 5' RACE reads with MiXCR. The sample contains 310,000 or so distinct CDR3 sequences, roughly 8.6% of which appear only once. This same sample was also taken into another study, of yellow fever vaccine responses in identical twins.

The chain links TRBV6-1 to TRBJ1-1; D is possibly TRBD1 (5 bases). The sequence was obtained from a woman between 18 and 30 years old in good health. The sequenced material came from memory (CD45RO+) T cells sorted from blood. Written as DNA, the CDR3 is TGTGCCAGCCTCGCCCGCGACAGCCGATACACTGAAGCTTTCTTT. This gives the protein CASLARDSRYTEAFF.